The sample holds many counts of the clone carrying this T cell receptor (beta chain). The antigen is unknown. CDR3 length: 14 residues. V lost 3 bases, J lost 7 bases, and 5 bases stayed unmatched. From germline, CDR1 is SGHTA and CDR2 FQGNSA. The entry originates in a study of spatial heterogeneity in lung cancer. General observations from the study: In tumors, expanded intratumoral alpha and beta TCR counts tracked mutation counts.

The time point here: sample taken at primary tumor resection. TCRdb re-called the 5' RACE reads with MiXCR, one entry per CDR3 protein. The sample has around 16,000 distinct CDR3 sequences; 6.8% are singletons. This clonotype originated in a female donor with early-stage non-small cell lung cancer. The chain recombines TRBV7-2 with TRBJ1-5, with TRBD1 matching 8 bases. The specimen was lung tumor tissue, collected at surgery. The CDR3 DNA reads as TGTGCCAGCAGCTTCGGACAGGGTGGGCAGCCCCAGCATTTT. Its protein is CASSFGQGGQPQHF.